A selection of T cell receptor beta chains follows, all from one sample in a study of chemoradiotherapy in HPV16-positive cancers. Produced via immunoSEQ multiplex PCR; TCRdb's table is partial and in-frame only. The sample includes about 1,100 clones, 75% to 85% of them seen just once. Sequencing was performed on tumor tissue, taken from a patient who underwent chemoradiotherapy. These receptors originate from a human donor with HPV-associated anogenital cancer. Both conserved end residues are part of each CDR3. Fields, in order: D gene, clone size, CDR3 length, J gene, V gene, CDR3 DNA, CDR3 protein. D genes are given only for firm matches. Only part of the rows carry a size: once, few, many, or a class if the clone is expanded.

D gene: -; clone size: -; CDR3 length: 16; J gene: TRBJ2-6; V gene: TRBV10-2; CDR3 DNA: TGCGCCAGCAGTGAGTCGTGGTCTCCTGGGGCCAACGTCCTGACTTTC; CDR3 protein: CASSESWSPGANVLTF
D gene: -; clone size: -; CDR3 length: 16; J gene: TRBJ1-3; V gene: TRBV11-3; CDR3 DNA: TGTGCCAGCAGCCCCCTCTTGGGGTCCACTGGAAACACCATATATTTT; CDR3 protein: CASSPLLGSTGNTIYF
D gene: -; clone size: -; CDR3 length: 15; J gene: TRBJ2-7; V gene: TRBV7-8; CDR3 DNA: TGTGCCAGCAGCTTAGCCGGGACGCGGTCCTACGAGCAGTACTTC; CDR3 protein: CASSLAGTRSYEQYF
D gene: TRBD1; clone size: few; CDR3 length: 13; J gene: TRBJ1-6; V gene: TRBV30; CDR3 DNA: TGTGCCCGAGGGACAGGGGTAAATTCACCCCTCCACTTT; CDR3 protein: CARGTGVNSPLHF
D gene: TRBD2; clone size: -; CDR3 length: 15; J gene: TRBJ2-1; V gene: TRBV27; CDR3 DNA: TGTGCCAGCAGTTTTGCGGGGGGATTTTACAATGAGCAGTTCTTC; CDR3 protein: CASSFAGGFYNEQFF
D gene: -; clone size: -; CDR3 length: 18; J gene: TRBJ2-3; V gene: TRBV9; CDR3 DNA: TGTGCCAGCAGCGCCCAGGCCCTTCTCGGGGCCAGCACAGATACGCAGTATTTT; CDR3 protein: CASSAQALLGASTDTQYF
D gene: -; clone size: -; CDR3 length: 14; J gene: TRBJ2-7; V gene: TRBV6-1; CDR3 DNA: TGTGCCGCCACCGGGTGGGACGGCACCTACGAGCAGTACTTC; CDR3 protein: CAATGWDGTYEQYF
D gene: -; clone size: -; CDR3 length: 13; J gene: TRBJ1-5; V gene: TRBV15; CDR3 DNA: TGTGCCACCAGCTTAGTATTAGGTCAGCCCCAGCATTTT; CDR3 protein: CATSLVLGQPQHF
D gene: -; clone size: few; CDR3 length: 15; J gene: TRBJ1-2; V gene: TRBV4-1; CDR3 DNA: TGCGCCAGCAGCCAGGGGCCCGAGGTTCCTTATGGCTACACCTTC; CDR3 protein: CASSQGPEVPYGYTF
D gene: TRBD2; clone size: -; CDR3 length: 16; J gene: TRBJ2-2; V gene: TRBV11-2; CDR3 DNA: TGTGCCAGCAGCTTAAAAGCGGGGGCCTACACCGGGGAGCTGTTTTTT; CDR3 protein: CASSLKAGAYTGELFF
D gene: -; clone size: -; CDR3 length: 17; J gene: TRBJ2-1; V gene: TRBV7-9; CDR3 DNA: TGTGCCAGCGCTCATTTCGGAGATCTAGGAGTTAACAATGAGCAGTTCTTC; CDR3 protein: CASAHFGDLGVNNEQFF
D gene: -; clone size: -; CDR3 length: 15; J gene: TRBJ2-7; V gene: TRBV5-1; CDR3 DNA: TGCGCCAGCAGCCCGGCCGTCGGCGGGTCTTACGAGCAGTACTTC; CDR3 protein: CASSPAVGGSYEQYF
D gene: -; clone size: -; CDR3 length: 13; J gene: TRBJ2-2; V gene: TRBV6-4; CDR3 DNA: TGTGCCAGCAGTGACACGAACACCGGGGAGCTGTTTTTT; CDR3 protein: CASSDTNTGELFF
D gene: -; clone size: -; CDR3 length: 14; J gene: TRBJ2-1; V gene: TRBV11-1; CDR3 DNA: TGTGCCAGCAGCTTAGCCGACGGGTACAATGAGCAGTTCTTC; CDR3 protein: CASSLADGYNEQFF
D gene: -; clone size: -; CDR3 length: 14; J gene: TRBJ1-5; V gene: TRBV7-2; CDR3 DNA: TGTGCCAGCAGCCTAAGACAGGGCAATCAGCCCCAGCATTTT; CDR3 protein: CASSLRQGNQPQHF
D gene: TRBD2; clone size: -; CDR3 length: 16; J gene: TRBJ2-2; V gene: TRBV13; CDR3 DNA: TGTGCCAGCAGCTTCGGGACTAGCGGGAGGACCGGGGAGCTGTTTTTT; CDR3 protein: CASSFGTSGRTGELFF
D gene: -; clone size: -; CDR3 length: 14; J gene: TRBJ1-1; V gene: TRBV30; CDR3 DNA: TGTGCCTGGAGTGGCGTGAGAGGGAACACTGAAGCTTTCTTT; CDR3 protein: CAWSGVRGNTEAFF
D gene: -; clone size: -; CDR3 length: 17; J gene: TRBJ1-3; V gene: TRBV11-2; CDR3 DNA: TGTGCCAGCAGCTTAGCCCATCACAGTCAATCTGGAAACACCATATATTTT; CDR3 protein: CASSLAHHSQSGNTIYF
D gene: -; clone size: once; CDR3 length: 12; J gene: TRBJ2-1; V gene: TRBV29-1; CDR3 DNA: TGCAGCCCGCGGGACGAGTACAATGAGCAGTTCTTC; CDR3 protein: CSPRDEYNEQFF
D gene: -; clone size: -; CDR3 length: 12; J gene: TRBJ2-2; V gene: TRBV10-2; CDR3 DNA: TGCGCCAGCATCGAGGCTGACGGGGAGCTGTTTTTT; CDR3 protein: CASIEADGELFF
D gene: TRBD2; clone size: -; CDR3 length: 14; J gene: TRBJ2-5; V gene: TRBV7-2; CDR3 DNA: TGTGCCAGCAGCCTCGGGGGGGCCGCTGAGACCCAGTACTTC; CDR3 protein: CASSLGGAAETQYF
D gene: -; clone size: -; CDR3 length: 15; J gene: TRBJ1-2; V gene: TRBV9; CDR3 DNA: TGTGCCAGCAGGAGGGGGGGTAGGTTTAACTATGGCTACACCTTC; CDR3 protein: CASRRGGRFNYGYTF
D gene: -; clone size: few; CDR3 length: 16; J gene: TRBJ2-1; V gene: TRBV30; CDR3 DNA: TGTGCCTGGAGTGTACCCGGAGGGTTTCCCTACAATGAGCAGTTCTTC; CDR3 protein: CAWSVPGGFPYNEQFF
D gene: -; clone size: -; CDR3 length: 11; J gene: TRBJ2-7; V gene: TRBV11-2; CDR3 DNA: TGTGCCAGCAGCCCCCTCTACGAGCAGTACTTC; CDR3 protein: CASSPLYEQYF
D gene: -; clone size: -; CDR3 length: 16; J gene: TRBJ2-3; V gene: TRBV6-5; CDR3 DNA: TGTGCCAGCAGTTACTCGACGGGGGAAAGCACAGATACGCAGTATTTT; CDR3 protein: CASSYSTGESTDTQYF
D gene: -; clone size: -; CDR3 length: 15; J gene: TRBJ1-4; V gene: TRBV18; CDR3 DNA: TGTGCCAGCTCACCTTCACAGTCCACTAATGAAAAACTGTTTTTT; CDR3 protein: CASSPSQSTNEKLFF
D gene: TRBD2; clone size: -; CDR3 length: 14; J gene: TRBJ2-3; V gene: TRBV30; CDR3 DNA: TGTGCCTGGAGTGTACTGGGGACTAGCGGGAGGCAGTATTTT; CDR3 protein: CAWSVLGTSGRQYF
D gene: TRBD1; clone size: -; CDR3 length: 16; J gene: TRBJ1-2; V gene: TRBV5-4; CDR3 DNA: TGTGCCAGCAGCCCATACCGAGGACAGGGGTACTATGGCTACACCTTC; CDR3 protein: CASSPYRGQGYYGYTF
D gene: TRBD1; clone size: -; CDR3 length: 16; J gene: TRBJ1-5; V gene: TRBV27; CDR3 DNA: TGTGCCAGCAGTCCCGGGAAGGGCAGGGGGGGTCAGCCCCAGCATTTT; CDR3 protein: CASSPGKGRGGQPQHF
D gene: -; clone size: -; CDR3 length: 12; J gene: TRBJ2-7; V gene: TRBV10-1; CDR3 DNA: TGCGCCAGTAGGACTCCTCCAACGAGGCAGTACTTC; CDR3 protein: CASRTPPTRQYF
D gene: -; clone size: -; CDR3 length: 13; J gene: TRBJ1-1; V gene: TRBV29-1; CDR3 DNA: TGCAGCGTTGAGGTAGGGCGGAACACTGAAGCTTTCTTT; CDR3 protein: CSVEVGRNTEAFF
D gene: TRBD2; clone size: -; CDR3 length: 11; J gene: TRBJ2-5; V gene: TRBV7-9; CDR3 DNA: TGTGCCGGGGGGGATCGGGAGACCCAGTACTTC; CDR3 protein: CAGGDRETQYF
D gene: -; clone size: -; CDR3 length: 14; J gene: TRBJ1-1; V gene: TRBV6-5; CDR3 DNA: TGTGCCAGCACCCCGCTGGGGGGGAACACTGAAGCTTTCTTT; CDR3 protein: CASTPLGGNTEAFF
D gene: TRBD1; clone size: -; CDR3 length: 15; J gene: TRBJ2-7; V gene: TRBV9; CDR3 DNA: TGTGCCAGCAGCGACGCGGGACAGGCTTACAACGAGCAGTACTTC; CDR3 protein: CASSDAGQAYNEQYF
D gene: -; clone size: -; CDR3 length: 13; J gene: TRBJ1-2; V gene: TRBV6-5; CDR3 DNA: TGTGCCAGCAGTTACTCGGGCGACTCGGGCTACACCTTC; CDR3 protein: CASSYSGDSGYTF
D gene: -; clone size: -; CDR3 length: 13; J gene: TRBJ1-1; V gene: TRBV10-1; CDR3 DNA: TGCGCCAGCAGTGGGCAGATAAACACTGAAGCTTTCTTT; CDR3 protein: CASSGQINTEAFF
D gene: TRBD1; clone size: -; CDR3 length: 16; J gene: TRBJ1-1; V gene: TRBV6-6; CDR3 DNA: TGTGCCAGCAGTTACTCTCCAGGGGGACGCTACACTGAAGCTTTCTTT; CDR3 protein: CASSYSPGGRYTEAFF
D gene: TRBD2; clone size: -; CDR3 length: 15; J gene: TRBJ2-1; V gene: TRBV7-2; CDR3 DNA: TGTGCCAGCAGCACAAGCGGGGGCACCTACAATGAGCAGTTCTTC; CDR3 protein: CASSTSGGTYNEQFF
D gene: TRBD1; clone size: -; CDR3 length: 15; J gene: TRBJ1-4; V gene: TRBV7-9; CDR3 DNA: TGTGCCAGCAGCTTGGACAGGGAGGCTAATGAAAAACTGTTTTTT; CDR3 protein: CASSLDREANEKLFF
D gene: -; clone size: -; CDR3 length: 13; J gene: TRBJ1-1; V gene: TRBV4-3; CDR3 DNA: TGCGCCAGCAGCCAAGATGGACAGACCCCGGCTTTCTTT; CDR3 protein: CASSQDGQTPAFF
D gene: -; clone size: -; CDR3 length: 17; J gene: TRBJ2-4; V gene: TRBV7-5; CDR3 DNA: TGTGCCAGAAGTCCCTACTCGCGGGCGATAGCCAAAAACATTCAGTACTTC; CDR3 protein: CARSPYSRAIAKNIQYF
D gene: -; clone size: -; CDR3 length: 12; J gene: TRBJ2-5; V gene: TRBV28; CDR3 DNA: TGTGCCAGCATGCAGCGTCAAGAGACCCAGTACTTC; CDR3 protein: CASMQRQETQYF
D gene: -; clone size: -; CDR3 length: 15; J gene: TRBJ2-7; V gene: TRBV5-5; CDR3 DNA: TGTGCCAGCAGCAAAACTTCGACAGTAACCTACGAGCAGTACTTC; CDR3 protein: CASSKTSTVTYEQYF
D gene: -; clone size: -; CDR3 length: 11; J gene: TRBJ1-1; V gene: TRBV10-3; CDR3 DNA: TGTGCCACGCTTCAGGCGAACCGAGCTTTCTTT; CDR3 protein: CATLQANRAFF
D gene: -; clone size: -; CDR3 length: 18; J gene: TRBJ1-5; V gene: TRBV28; CDR3 DNA: TGTGCCAGCAGTTCCTCCACTATGGGACTTTATAGCAATCAGCCCCAGCATTTT; CDR3 protein: CASSSSTMGLYSNQPQHF
D gene: -; clone size: -; CDR3 length: 12; J gene: TRBJ1-3; V gene: TRBV7-2; CDR3 DNA: TGTGCCAGCAGCTTTAAGGGAAACACCATATATTTT; CDR3 protein: CASSFKGNTIYF